This entry lists 19 T cell receptor beta chains sequenced from one sample in a study of T cells after yellow fever vaccination. TCRdb reprocessed the 5' RACE reads with MiXCR, giving one entry per CDR3 protein. The table lists some 320,000 distinct CDR3 sequences, 3.5% to 4.5% of them singletons. The material was PBMCs, obtained 15 days after the yellow fever booster vaccination. These receptors were obtained from a man between 18 and 35 years old who received the YFV17D yellow fever vaccine.

This clonotype came up many times. The genes are TRBV4-3 and TRBJ1-1; D is unclear. The V gene's germline CDR1 is LGHNA and CDR2 YSLEER. The germline V and J ends were trimmed by 0 bases and 7 bases, with 15 bases remaining between them. CDR3 size: 15 residues. The CDR3 region has the DNA TGCGCCAGCAGCCAAGAGTCGGTTCGTCGCGGTGAAGCTTTCTTT. Translation gives CASSQESVRRGEAFF.

This rearrangement joins TRBV6-5 to TRBJ1-4; maybe TRBD1 (6 bases). The CDR3 covers 14 residues. The V end was cut by 6 bases, the J end by 6 bases, with 14 bases between. The germline gives CDR1 MNHEY, CDR2 SVGAGI. CDR3 region: CASRSDRLDEKLFF. Written as DNA, the CDR3 is TGTGCCAGCAGGTCCGACAGGCTAGATGAAAAACTGTTTTTT.

This clonotype was counted at least ten times. The J gene is TRBJ2-5, the V gene TRBV7-9; possibly TRBD1 for D (5 bases). This CDR3 comprises 15 residues. Trimming took off 5 bases at V and 1 base at J, with 14 bases between the two ends. Germline-derived CDR1 and CDR2 are SEHNR and FQNEAQ (reference sequence). The CDR3 DNA reads as TGTGCCAGCAGCCTTCGTGGACAAGGCCAAGAGACCCAGTACTTC. This gives the protein CASSLRGQGQETQYF.

This clonotype was found many times. One end of the junction is discordant with germline, which a read error may explain. V usage is TRBV5-1 and J usage is TRBJ1-1; no clear D. The CDR3 contains 13 residues. Germline assignment: CDR1 SGHRS and CDR2 YFSETQ. CDR3 region: CASSLAENTEAFF. CDR3 DNA: TGTGCTAGCAGCTTAGCGGAGAACACTGAAGCTTTCTTT.

This clonotype occurred many times. The chain has TRBV7-2 and TRBJ2-5; D may be TRBD2 (6 bases). The germline V and J ends were trimmed by 5 bases and 2 bases, with 12 bases remaining between them. CDR1 and CDR2 (germline): SGHTA, FQGNSA. The CDR3 has 14 residues. The CDR3 reads CASSASGLQETQYF. CDR3 coding DNA: TGTGCCAGCAGCGCTTCGGGACTTCAAGAGACCCAGTACTTC.

The rearrangement joins TRBV7-2 to TRBJ2-5; the D is unclear. CDR1 SGHTA and CDR2 FQGNSA come from the germline V gene. Trimming cost V 5 bases and J 2 bases, with 9 bases left between them. CDR3 length equals 13 residues. The CDR3 is CASSVLDQETQYF. The DNA for the CDR3 is TGTGCCAGCAGCGTTTTAGATCAAGAGACCCAGTACTTC.

The table lists this clonotype with a few counts. The gene calls are TRBV7-3 and TRBJ1-6, with 11 positions matching TRBD1. With V trimmed by 4 bases and J by 7 bases, 3 bases remained unmatched. Germline values: CDR1 SGHTA, CDR2 FQGTGA. The CDR3 extends over 15 amino acids. The CDR3 coding sequence is TGTGCCAGCAGCTGGACAGGGGGCGGGAATTCACCCCTCCACTTT. The encoded protein is CASSWTGGGNSPLHF.

The rearrangement links TRBV18 to TRBJ1-1; tentative D call: TRBD1 (6 bases). Trimming cost V 9 bases and J 1 base, with 12 bases left between them. This CDR3 region has 13 residues. Germline V gives CDR1 KGHSH, CDR2 LQKENI. The CDR3 reads CASQEDRNTEAFF. In DNA, the CDR3 is TGTGCCAGTCAGGAGGACAGGAACACTGAAGCTTTCTTT.

The chain links TRBV6-2 or TRBV6-3 to TRBJ2-1; D possibly corresponds to TRBD1 (5 bases). The CDR3 has 16 residues. CDR1 is MNHEY, CDR2 SVGEGT, per germline. The V and J ends lost 7 bases and 0 bases respectively, with 16 bases between them. The CDR3 loop is CASTGLKGRSYNEQFF. CDR3 bases: TGTGCCAGCACCGGCCTAAAGGGGCGCTCCTACAATGAGCAGTTCTTC.

The chain combines TRBV7-6 with TRBJ1-2, with D possibly being TRBD1 (5 bases). Germline assignment: CDR1 SGHVS and CDR2 FNYEAQ. The CDR3 is 14 residues long. V lost 7 bases and J 2 bases, leaving 14 bases between the germline ends. The CDR3 loop is CASTPGEGNYGYTF. In nucleotides, the CDR3 is TGTGCCAGCACTCCAGGAGAGGGGAACTATGGCTACACCTTC.

This clonotype is a singleton in its sample. The chain's CDR3 is CASSHTGEKLFF. The DNA for the CDR3 is TGTGCCAGCAGCCATACAGGGGAAAAACTGTTTTTT. The chain joins TRBV3-1 to TRBJ1-4; possibly TRBD1 for D (6 bases). Trimming removed 3 bases at V and 8 bases at J, with 7 bases between. The CDR3 is made up of 12 amino acids. Per germline, CDR1 LGHDT and CDR2 YNNKEL (reference sequence).

The V gene is TRBV15, the J gene TRBJ2-5; maybe TRBD1 (5 bases). The CDR3 contains 14 residues. Germline CDR1 LNHNV, CDR2 YYDKDF (reference sequence). Trimming stripped 0 bases from V and 7 bases from J, with 12 bases between. The CDR3: CATSRDGAVRTQYF. CDR3 DNA sequence: TGTGCCACCAGCAGAGATGGGGCCGTTCGGACCCAGTACTTC.

This chain connects TRBV2 to TRBJ2-3; the D is unclear. Germline CDR1 is SNHLY and CDR2 is FYNNEI. V lost 2 bases to trimming and J lost 7 bases, with 16 bases between them. The CDR3 consists of 15 residues. CDR3 sequence: CASSERGSTPHTQYF. CDR3 bases: TGTGCCAGCAGTGAAAGAGGCAGTACACCGCATACGCAGTATTTT. Full variable domain (remainder filled in from reference TRBV2 and TRBJ2-3): EPEVTQTPSHQVTQMGQEVILRCVPISNHLYFYWYRQILGQKVEFLVSFYNNEISEKSEIFDDQFSVERPDGSNFTLKIRSTKLEDSAMYFCASSERGSTPHTQYFGPGTRLTVL.

The table lists this clonotype with many counts. The rearrangement joins TRBV28 to TRBJ2-7; no reliable D call. The ends were cut back, 5 bases at V and 0 bases at J, with 11 bases in the middle. The germline V gene encodes CDR1 MDHEN and CDR2 SYDVKM. This CDR3 region has 14 residues. Here the CDR3 DNA reads TGTGCCAGCAGTGCCCATTCCAGCTCCTACGAGCAGTACGTC. Residues: CASSAHSSSYEQYV.

In this sample, this clonotype turned up a few times. The gene calls are TRBV4-3 and TRBJ2-2, with D perhaps given as TRBD1 or TRBD2 (6 bases each). The CDR3 totals 17 residues. CDR1 is LGHNA, CDR2 YSLEER, per germline. Deletions cut 0 bases from V and 5 bases from J, with 16 bases between. The CDR3 DNA follows: TGCGCCAGCAGCCAAGACACTTTGGGGGGCGCGACCGGGGAGCTGTTTTTT. Its translation is CASSQDTLGGATGELFF.

This clonotype appeared many times. In DNA form, the CDR3 reads TGTGCCACCAAGCAAACCAGCGGGAGGGCCTACGAGCAGTACTTC. It codes for CATKQTSGRAYEQYF. V gene TRBV6-1 combines with J gene TRBJ2-7; 10 nucleotides match TRBD2. J was trimmed by 2 bases and V by 10 bases; bases with no gene match: 11. This CDR3 spans 15 amino acids. CDR1 and CDR2 (germline): MNHNS, SASEGT.

Only a few counts were recorded for this clonotype. The chain links TRBV20-1 to TRBJ2-5; the D call may be TRBD1 or TRBD2 (6 bases each). This CDR3 has 14 residues. Trimming took off 2 bases at V and 5 bases at J, with 15 bases between the two ends. Germline CDR1 reads DFQATT; CDR2 reads SNEGSKA (reference sequence). CDR3 amino acids: CSARRGETGETQYF. The CDR3 bases are TGCAGTGCTAGAAGGGGGGAAACTGGTGAGACCCAGTACTTC.

This clonotype was detected a few times. This sequence joins TRBV4-1 and TRBJ1-1; TRBD1 aligns across 8 bases. Germline trimming cut 0 bases from V and 7 bases from J; bases unmatched to any gene: 7. This CDR3 is 15 amino acids long. Germline V gene lookup returns CDR1 MGHRA and CDR2 YSYEKL. This CDR3 reads CASSQDPGGLGEAFF. In nucleotides, the CDR3 is TGCGCCAGCAGCCAAGATCCAGGGGGCCTGGGTGAAGCTTTCTTT.

Many counts were recorded for this clonotype. The V and J genes are TRBV18 and TRBJ1-3; D gene uncertain. V shed 3 bases and J shed 2 bases, with 14 bases lying between them. The CDR3 has 16 residues. Germline CDR1 and CDR2: KGHSH and LQKENI. This chain's CDR3 is CASSPGENQAGNTIYF. Here the CDR3 DNA reads TGTGCCAGCTCACCTGGGGAGAATCAGGCTGGAAACACCATATATTTT.